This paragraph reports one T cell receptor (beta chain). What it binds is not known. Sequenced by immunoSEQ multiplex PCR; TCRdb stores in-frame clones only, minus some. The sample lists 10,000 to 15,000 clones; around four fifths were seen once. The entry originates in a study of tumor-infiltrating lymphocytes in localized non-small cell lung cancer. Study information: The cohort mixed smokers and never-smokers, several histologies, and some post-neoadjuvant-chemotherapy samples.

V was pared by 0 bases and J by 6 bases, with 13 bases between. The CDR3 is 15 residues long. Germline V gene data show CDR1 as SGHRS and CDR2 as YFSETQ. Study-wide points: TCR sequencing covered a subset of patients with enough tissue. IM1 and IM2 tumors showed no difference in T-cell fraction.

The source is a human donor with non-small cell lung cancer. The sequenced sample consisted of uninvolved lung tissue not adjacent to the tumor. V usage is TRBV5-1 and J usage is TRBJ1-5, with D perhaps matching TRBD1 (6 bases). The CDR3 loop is CASSLGEGGVQPQHF. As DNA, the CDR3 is TGCGCCAGCAGCTTGGGAGAAGGGGGGGTTCAGCCCCAGCATTTT.